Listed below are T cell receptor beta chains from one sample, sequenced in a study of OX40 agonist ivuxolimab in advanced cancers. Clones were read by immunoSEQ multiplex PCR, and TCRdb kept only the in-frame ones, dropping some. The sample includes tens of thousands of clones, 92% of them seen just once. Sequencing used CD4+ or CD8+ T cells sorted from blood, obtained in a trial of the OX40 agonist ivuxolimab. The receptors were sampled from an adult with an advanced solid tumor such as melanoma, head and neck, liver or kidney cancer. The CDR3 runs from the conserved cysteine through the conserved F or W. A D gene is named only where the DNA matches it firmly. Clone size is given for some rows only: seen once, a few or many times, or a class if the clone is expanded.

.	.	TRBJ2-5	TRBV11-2	CASSLMQTETQYF	TGTGCCAGCAGCTTGATGCAGACAGAGACCCAGTACTTC
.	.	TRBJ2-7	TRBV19	CASSMVLSYEQYF	TGTGCCAGTAGTATGGTCCTCTCCTACGAGCAGTACTTC
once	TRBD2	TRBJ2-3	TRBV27	CASSLVRERGDTQYF	TGTGCCAGCAGTTTAGTGCGGGAGAGGGGAGATACGCAGTATTTT
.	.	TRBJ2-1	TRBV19	CASLGPGRDEQFF	TGTGCAAGTCTCGGCCCGGGGCGCGATGAGCAGTTCTTC
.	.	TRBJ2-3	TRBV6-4	CASGGVTDTQYF	TGTGCCAGCGGCGGGGTCACAGATACGCAGTATTTT
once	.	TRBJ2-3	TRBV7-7	CASSPTEGNGDTQYF	TGTGCTAGCAGCCCGACGGAAGGGAATGGAGATACGCAGTATTTT
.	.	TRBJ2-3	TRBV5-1	CASSSSYTDTQYF	TGCGCCAGCAGTTCCAGTTACACAGATACGCAGTATTTT
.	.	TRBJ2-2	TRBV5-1	CASSSTSLNTGELFF	TGCGCCAGCAGCTCCACTAGCTTGAACACCGGGGAGCTGTTTTTT
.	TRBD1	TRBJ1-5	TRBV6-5	CASSHRGVQPQHF	TGTGCCAGCAGTCACAGGGGGGTGCAGCCCCAGCATTTT
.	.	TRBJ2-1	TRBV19	CASGWYNEQFF	TGTGCCAGTGGCTGGTACAATGAGCAGTTCTTC
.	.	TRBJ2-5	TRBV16	CASSQSGGYQETQYF	TGTGCCAGCAGCCAATCTGGGGGATATCAAGAGACCCAGTACTTC
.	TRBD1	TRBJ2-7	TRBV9	CVSSPGGQGAYEQYF	TGTGTCAGCAGCCCCGGGGGACAGGGCGCGTACGAGCAGTACTTC
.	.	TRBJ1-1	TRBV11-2	CASSLGHLNTEAFF	TGTGCCAGCAGCTTAGGGCACCTGAACACTGAAGCTTTCTTT
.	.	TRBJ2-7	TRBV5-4	CASSYDFSSYEQYF	TGTGCCAGCAGCTACGACTTCAGCTCCTACGAGCAGTACTTC
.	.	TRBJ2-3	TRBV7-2	CASSLAWGELGTDTQYF	TGTGCCAGCAGCTTAGCGTGGGGGGAGTTGGGTACAGATACGCAGTATTTT
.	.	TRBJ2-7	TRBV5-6	CASSLGQVPYEQYF	TGTGCCAGCAGCTTAGGGCAGGTCCCCTACGAGCAGTACTTC
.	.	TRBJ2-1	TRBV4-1	CASSLHTVVGEQFF	TGCGCCAGCAGCCTCCATACAGTAGTCGGTGAGCAGTTCTTC
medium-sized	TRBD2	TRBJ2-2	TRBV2	CASSESIAGPPAGELFF	TGTGCCAGCAGTGAATCTATAGCGGGACCCCCGGCCGGGGAGCTGTTTTTT
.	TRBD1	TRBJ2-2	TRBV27	CASTDRGVTGELFF	TGTGCCAGCACCGACAGGGGCGTCACCGGGGAGCTGTTTTTT
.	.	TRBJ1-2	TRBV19	CASSIITEVADYGYTF	TGTGCCAGTAGTATCATTACCGAGGTGGCGGACTATGGCTACACCTTC
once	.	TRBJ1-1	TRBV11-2	CASTEGGLYTEAFF	TGTGCCAGCACCGAGGGGGGGCTTTACACTGAAGCTTTCTTT
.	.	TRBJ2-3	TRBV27	CASMEQPTDTQYF	TGTGCCAGTATGGAACAACCTACAGATACGCAGTATTTT
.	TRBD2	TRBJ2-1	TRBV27	CASSLTSGHNEQFF	TGTGCCAGCAGCCTGACTAGCGGTCACAATGAGCAGTTCTTC
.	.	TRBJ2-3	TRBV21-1	CASSKVRGRRLNTQYF	TGTGCCAGCAGCAAAGTCAGGGGGCGCCGGTTAAATACGCAGTATTTT
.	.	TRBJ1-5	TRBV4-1	CASSQGHSHSNQPQHF	TGCGCCAGCAGCCAAGGCCACAGTCATAGCAATCAGCCCCAGCATTTT
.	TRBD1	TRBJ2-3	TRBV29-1	CSVVIGGATDTQYF	TGCAGCGTTGTAATAGGGGGCGCGACAGATACGCAGTATTTT
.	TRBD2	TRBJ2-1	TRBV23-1	CASSQPLLAGGENEQFF	TGCGCCAGCAGTCAACCCCTCCTAGCGGGAGGGGAAAATGAGCAGTTCTTC
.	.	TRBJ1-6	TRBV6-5	CASSYVDSPSRPLHF	TGTGCCAGCAGTTACGTAGACAGCCCCTCTCGACCCCTCCACTTT
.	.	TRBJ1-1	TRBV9	CASSVGSASEAFF	TGTGCCAGCAGCGTAGGCAGCGCTTCTGAAGCTTTCTTT
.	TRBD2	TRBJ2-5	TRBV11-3	CASSLVREGQETQYF	TGTGCCAGCAGCTTAGTACGGGAGGGGCAAGAGACCCAGTACTTC
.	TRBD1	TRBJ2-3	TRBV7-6	CASSPGQDRTDTQYF	TGTGCCAGCAGCCCGGGACAGGACCGCACAGATACGCAGTATTTT
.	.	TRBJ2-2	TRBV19	CATRGPANTGELFF	TGTGCCACCCGGGGGCCGGCGAACACCGGGGAGCTGTTTTTT
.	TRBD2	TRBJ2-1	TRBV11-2	CASSSRTSGSSYNEQFF	TGTGCCAGCAGCTCGAGGACTAGCGGGAGCTCCTACAATGAGCAGTTCTTC
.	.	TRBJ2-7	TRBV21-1	CASSKVEVPSYEQYF	TGTGCCAGCAGCAAAGTGGAGGTACCGTCCTACGAGCAGTACTTC
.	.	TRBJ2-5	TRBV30	CAWKGHPQETQYF	TGTGCCTGGAAGGGACACCCCCAAGAGACCCAGTACTTC
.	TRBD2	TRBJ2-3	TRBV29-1	CSVRAGVSDTQYF	TGCAGCGTTCGAGCGGGAGTCTCAGATACGCAGTATTTT
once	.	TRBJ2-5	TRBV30	CAWSPSQGWETQYF	TGTGCCTGGAGTCCCTCCCAGGGGTGGGAGACCCAGTACTTC
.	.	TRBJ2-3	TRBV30	CAWSVTSQDTQYF	TGTGCCTGGAGTGTTACTAGCCAGGATACGCAGTATTTT
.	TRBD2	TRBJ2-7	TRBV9	CASSVHGGSYEQYF	TGTGCCAGCAGCGTACACGGCGGGAGTTACGAGCAGTACTTC
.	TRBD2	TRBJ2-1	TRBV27	CASSMGLAYDEQFF	TGTGCCAGCAGTATGGGACTAGCGTACGATGAGCAGTTCTTC
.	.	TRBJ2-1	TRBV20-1	CSARRANEQFF	TGCAGTGCTAGGCGGGCCAATGAGCAGTTCTTC
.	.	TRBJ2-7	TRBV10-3	CAISGRQALSYEQYF	TGTGCCATCAGTGGCCGACAGGCTCTCTCCTACGAGCAGTACTTC
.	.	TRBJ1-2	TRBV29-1	CSVDNGVNYGYTF	TGCAGCGTTGATAATGGGGTTAACTATGGCTACACCTTC
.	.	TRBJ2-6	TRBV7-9	CASSAQGYSGANVLTF	TGTGCCAGCAGCGCCCAGGGTTACTCTGGGGCCAACGTCCTGACTTTC
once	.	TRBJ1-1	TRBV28	CASSLMRNTEAFF	TGTGCCAGCAGTTTAATGAGGAACACTGAAGCTTTCTTT
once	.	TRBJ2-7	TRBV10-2	CASSEGLGEYF	TGCGCCAGCAGTGAGGGCCTGGGGGAGTACTTC
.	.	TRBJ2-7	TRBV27	CASSLEPLLEQYF	TGTGCCAGCAGTTTAGAGCCTCTCTTGGAGCAGTACTTC
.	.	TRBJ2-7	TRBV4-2	CASSQDRGTLYEQYF	TGTGCCAGCAGCCAAGATCGAGGGACCCTCTACGAGCAGTACTTC